This T cell receptor (beta chain) was captured by sequencing in a study of a mutant IDH1 vaccine in newly diagnosed glioma. Time point described: week 35, safety follow-up. All doses held 300 ug of mutant IDH1 20-mer peptide, with topical imiquimod. With regard to this clone: Its antigen is not known.

TCRdb's table, derived via immunoSEQ multiplex PCR, lists solely in-frame clones and lacks some. The table has tens of thousands of clones, about 92% seen once. The CDR3 contains 13 residues. The receptor comes from a man aged 50 or older with glioma. Material: PBMCs, obtained from a glioma patient whose treatment included an IDH1 peptide vaccine. This sequence joins TRBV21-1 and TRBJ1-1; the D call of TRBD1 is as the table states it, not checked on the DNA. TRBV21-1 is tagged as a pseudogene. This chain's CDR3 is CASSKRRGQEAFF. The CDR3 nucleotides read TGTGCCAGCAGCAAAAGGAGGGGGCAAGAAGCTTTCTTT.